Below, 30 T cell receptor beta chains from the same sample are listed, as sequenced in a study of blood T cell repertoires in COVID-19. The assay was immunoSEQ multiplex PCR, and TCRdb's table has in-frame clones only and misses some. The data contain around 340,000 clones, about 86% of them singletons. The source material was peripheral blood. The receptors here all came from a woman aged 55-69 years with COVID-19, enrolled during active disease.

This clone was picked up a small number of times. The chain recombines TRBV7-3 with TRBJ2-3, with 10 positions matching TRBD2. Germline assignment: CDR1 SGHTA and CDR2 FQGTGA. With 3 bases clipped from V and 6 bases from J, the junction kept 9 bases outside the gene matches. The length of the CDR3 is 16 residues. CDR3 loop: CASSFGSGGAYDTQYF. Here the CDR3 DNA reads TGTGCCAGCAGCTTTGGGAGCGGGGGGGCCTACGATACGCAGTATTTT.

The J gene is TRBJ1-2, the V gene TRBV6-5; a possible D gene is TRBD1 (6 bases). Trimming took 2 bases from V and 8 from J, leaving 18 bases between them. The V gene's germline CDR1 is MNHEY and CDR2 SVGAGI. The length of the CDR3 is 15 residues. CDR3 nucleotides: TGTGCCAGCAGTTACACCGAGGGGGACATGGACGGCTACACCTTC. Protein product: CASSYTEGDMDGYTF.

The rearrangement joins TRBV11-3 to TRBJ2-1; 8 bases fit TRBD2. The CDR3 loop spans 16 amino acids. In germline, CDR1 is SGHNT, CDR2 YENEEA. Losses at the gene ends were 5 bases for V and 5 bases for J; bases not matched to a gene: 11. CDR3 sequence reads: CASSLPRGGPHNEQFF. The CDR3 region has the DNA TGTGCCAGCAGCCTACCTCGGGGGGGCCCCCACAATGAGCAGTTCTTC.

This chain connects TRBV3-1 (or the pseudogene TRBV3-2) to TRBJ2-2; TRBD2 might be the D (6 bases). The germline V and J ends were trimmed by 0 bases and 7 bases, with 9 bases remaining between them. Germline V CDR1 and CDR2: LGHDT, YNNKEL (reference sequence). There are 14 residues in the CDR3. The DNA of the CDR3 is TGTGCCAGCAGCCAAGAGGGGGGAGGCGGGGAGCTGTTTTTT. Amino acid sequence: CASSQEGGGGELFF.

The chain combines TRBV7-2 with TRBJ2-2; D remains ambiguous. The germline V and J ends were trimmed by 5 bases and 6 bases, with 13 bases remaining between them. This CDR3 comprises 14 residues. Germline CDR1 reads SGHTA; CDR2 reads FQGNSA. The CDR3 spells CASSLNPRAGELFF. CDR3 sequence (DNA): TGTGCCAGCAGCCTGAACCCACGAGCCGGGGAGCTGTTTTTT.

The chain couples TRBV27 to TRBJ2-3; D is ambiguous. The CDR3 is 15 amino acids. V lost 3 bases, J lost 6 bases, and 16 bases lay in between. Germline assignment: CDR1 MNHEY and CDR2 SMNVEV (reference sequence). The CDR3 nucleotides read TGTGCCAGCAGTTTGACGACTTCCTTTCGGGATACGCAGTATTTT. It codes for CASSLTTSFRDTQYF.

The V gene is TRBV29-1, the J gene TRBJ1-2, with unresolved D. In germline, CDR1 is SQVTM, CDR2 ANQGSEA. CDR3 length: 14 amino acids. V dropped 4 bases and J dropped 1 base, with 13 bases sitting between them. The CDR3: CSVVEQEDNYGYTF. CDR3 coding DNA: TGCAGCGTTGTAGAGCAGGAGGATAACTATGGCTACACCTTC.

This clone has just a few counts. V gene TRBV5-8 combines with J gene TRBJ2-7, with 7 bases identical to TRBD1. This CDR3 is built from 13 residues. The V segment lost 3 bases and the J segment 2 bases; nucleotides outside the gene matches: 2. Looked up from germline, CDR1 is SGHTS and CDR2 is YDEGEE. CDR3 sequence: CASSSTGAYEQYF. In nucleotides, the CDR3 is TGTGCCAGCAGCTCAACAGGGGCCTACGAGCAGTACTTC. Drawing the rest from reference TRBV5-8 and TRBJ2-7, the complete variable domain is EAGVTQSPTHLIKTRGQQATLRCSPISGHTSVYWYQQALGLGLQFLLWYDEGEERNRGNFPPRFSGRQFPNYSSELNVNALELEDSALYLCASSSTGAYEQYFGPGTRLTVT.

The chain couples TRBV9 to TRBJ1-2; D perhaps matches TRBD1 (5 bases). Trimming left V 0 bases short and J 8 bases short, with 17 bases between. Germline V CDR1 and CDR2: SGDLS, YYNGEE. The CDR3 spans 15 residues. In DNA form, the CDR3 reads TGTGCCAGCAGCGTAGACGGGACGCCCCGGGAGGGCTACACCTTC. It codes for CASSVDGTPREGYTF.

The rearrangement joins TRBV29-1 to TRBJ1-5; D remains ambiguous. Germline lookup yields CDR1 SQVTM and CDR2 ANQGSEA. V lost 4 bases to trimming and J lost 2 bases, with 6 bases between them. This CDR3 is built from 12 residues. The CDR3 nucleotides read TGCAGCGTTGGGGAGGGCAATCAGCCCCAGCATTTT. Amino acids: CSVGEGNQPQHF.

This chain links TRBV13 with TRBJ2-2; 8 bases are shared with TRBD2. CDR3 length: 15 amino acids. Germline V gene sequence: CDR1 PRHDT, CDR2 FYEKMQ (reference sequence). Trimming took 5 bases from V and 10 from J; bases not matched to a gene: 12. CDR3 nucleotide sequence: TGTGCCAGCAGCCCCTTCCGGGGGGGCCCCGTGGAGCTGTTTTTT. Amino acid sequence: CASSPFRGGPVELFF.

The J gene is TRBJ1-1, the V gene TRBV6-6; D unclear. Germline V gene lookup returns CDR1 MNHNY and CDR2 SVGAGI (reference sequence). CDR3 size: 11 residues. V gave up 4 bases and J gave up 3 bases, with 3 bases separating them. CDR3 coding DNA: TGTGCCAGCAGTTCGTACACTGAAGCTTTCTTT. Residues: CASSSYTEAFF.

The chain links TRBV9 to TRBJ1-1; D may be TRBD1 (5 bases). The germline CDR1 and CDR2 sequences are SGDLS and YYNGEE. The CDR3 runs to 15 residues. V was cut by 3 bases and J by 0 bases, with 12 bases left in between. The CDR3 region is CASSDSRGLNTEAFF. DNA for the CDR3: TGTGCCAGCAGCGATAGTCGGGGGTTGAACACTGAAGCTTTCTTT.

The rearrangement uses TRBV4-2 and TRBJ2-3; the match to TRBD1 covers 7 bases. The CDR3 is 16 residues long. Germline-derived CDR1 and CDR2 are LGHNA and YNFKEQ. The V segment lost 0 bases and the J segment 3 bases; nucleotides outside the gene matches: 6. The DNA for the CDR3 is TGTGCCAGCAGCCAAGATCAGGGGGTTAGTACAGATACGCAGTATTTT. It is translated as CASSQDQGVSTDTQYF.

The V and J genes are TRBV9 and TRBJ2-5, with 8 positions matching TRBD2. Germline CDR1 is SGDLS and CDR2 is YYNGEE. The V gene end was trimmed by 4 bases and the J gene end by 2 bases; junction bases not matched to a gene: 13. This CDR3 is 17 amino acids long. The CDR3 bases are TGTGCCAGCAGCCCAGGGGACCACGGGGGGGTTCAAGAGACCCAGTACTTC. Translating gives CASSPGDHGGVQETQYF.

The rearrangement uses TRBV3-1 (or the pseudogene TRBV3-2) and TRBJ2-7, with 8 bases matching TRBD1. There are 15 residues in the CDR3. The ends lost 4 bases at V and 2 bases at J; junction bases unmatched: 7. Germline V CDR1 and CDR2: LGHDT, YNNKEL (reference sequence). CDR3 residues: CASSLGDRGAYEQYF. CDR3 DNA sequence: TGTGCCAGCAGCCTGGGAGACAGGGGAGCCTACGAGCAGTACTTC.

In its sample, this clone was seen a few times. The rearrangement joins TRBV3-1 (or the pseudogene TRBV3-2) to TRBJ1-6; maybe TRBD1 (5 bases). Germline CDR1 and CDR2: LGHDT and YNNKEL (reference sequence). Trimming stripped 0 bases from V and 8 bases from J, with 11 bases between. The CDR3 has 15 amino acids. CDR3 residues: CASSQDGREDSPLHF. DNA for the CDR3: TGTGCCAGCAGCCAAGATGGCAGGGAAGATTCACCCCTCCACTTT.

This chain joins TRBV9 and TRBJ2-1; 7 bases align to TRBD1. From germline, CDR1 is SGDLS and CDR2 YYNGEE. V gave up 3 bases and J gave up 4 bases; unmatched junction bases: 7. The CDR3 is made up of 15 amino acids. The CDR3 reads CASSGSDRTYNEQFF. The CDR3 bases are TGTGCCAGCAGCGGGTCGGACAGGACATACAATGAGCAGTTCTTC.

This clone was recorded only once. The rearrangement uses TRBV19 and TRBJ2-1, with TRBD1 matching 9 bases. This CDR3 has 15 residues. The germline gives CDR1 LNHDA, CDR2 SQIVND (reference sequence). J lost 7 bases, V lost 6 bases, and 10 bases had no gene match. The CDR3, as DNA: TGTGCCAGTAGAATCCGGGACAGGGAAAGGAATGAGCAGTTCTTC. It yields the protein CASRIRDRERNEQFF.

The V gene is TRBV5-1, the J gene TRBJ2-1; 15 nucleotides line up with TRBD2. CDR3 length: 15 amino acids. V lost 4 bases to trimming and J lost 10 bases; unmatched junction nucleotides: 6. The germline V gene has CDR1 SGHRS and CDR2 YFSETQ. CDR3: CASSHGLAGGQEQFF. CDR3 DNA sequence: TGCGCCAGCAGCCACGGACTAGCGGGGGGGCAAGAGCAGTTCTTC.

The chain links TRBV11-2 to TRBJ1-5; the match to TRBD1 covers 12 bases. Germline assignment: CDR1 SGHAT and CDR2 FQNNGV. Trimming at V came to 3 bases and at J to 2 bases, leaving 8 bases not matched to a gene. This CDR3 region has 18 residues. The CDR3 region is CASSFRDRGPPGNQPQHF. The CDR3 DNA reads as TGTGCCAGCAGCTTTCGGGACAGGGGGCCCCCTGGCAATCAGCCCCAGCATTTT.

CDR3 amino acids: CASSPRGGWGTEAFF. The CDR3 DNA sequence: TGTGCCAGCAGCCCGCGAGGGGGCTGGGGCACTGAAGCTTTCTTT. The chain uses TRBV5-4 and TRBJ1-1; TRBD1 aligns across 7 bases. V gave up 4 bases and J gave up 4 bases; unmatched junction bases: 10. The CDR3 covers 15 residues. CDR1 and CDR2 (germline): SGHNT, YYREEE (reference sequence).

This clone was recorded once. The genes are TRBV5-1 and TRBJ2-2; 7 nucleotides line up with TRBD2. V shed 4 bases, J shed 5 bases, and the junction held 11 bases outside the gene matches. CDR3 length: 16 amino acids. Germline CDR1 and CDR2: SGHRS and YFSETQ. DNA of the CDR3: TGCGCCAGCAGCCCCTCCAGCGGGGTAGTTACCGGGGAGCTGTTTTTT. Protein: CASSPSSGVVTGELFF.

V is TRBV5-1 and J is TRBJ1-2; 7 bases align to TRBD1. Germline CDR1 SGHRS, CDR2 YFSETQ. V gave up 5 bases and J gave up 10 bases; unmatched junction bases: 11. The CDR3 has 13 residues. This CDR3 is CASSPDRDSPYTF. The CDR3 bases are TGCGCCAGCAGTCCGGACCGGGACAGCCCCTACACCTTC.

This clone was counted a few times. Distinct nucleotide sequences in the sample also encode this CDR3. The chain has TRBV11-2 and TRBJ1-3; TRBD1 is a possible D gene (6 bases). Deletions cut 3 bases from V and 4 bases from J, with 10 bases between. Germline V gives CDR1 SGHAT, CDR2 FQNNGV. CDR3 length equals 14 residues. CDR3 amino acids: CASSLAGAGNTIYF. DNA of the CDR3: TGTGCCAGCAGCTTGGCAGGGGCCGGAAACACCATATATTTT. Full variable domain (missing parts from reference TRBV11-2 and TRBJ1-3): EAGVAQSPRYKIIEKRQSVAFWCNPISGHATLYWYQQILGQGPKLLIQFQNNGVVDDSQLPKDRFSAERLKGVDSTLKIQPAKLEDSAVYLCASSLAGAGNTIYFGEGSWLTVV.

The J gene is TRBJ1-1, the V gene TRBV3-1 (or the pseudogene TRBV3-2); D ambiguous. The length of the CDR3 is 13 residues. CDR1 is LGHDT and CDR2 is YNNKEL in the germline V gene (reference sequence). The V end lost 2 bases, the J end lost 2 bases, and 6 bases lay between the germline ends. The DNA of the CDR3 is TGTGCCAGCAGCCAATTTCTAAACACTGAAGCTTTCTTT. This gives the protein CASSQFLNTEAFF.

J is TRBJ2-3 and V is TRBV2, with TRBD2 matching over 7 bases. Germline V gene data show CDR1 as SNHLY and CDR2 as FYNNEI. The CDR3 contains 15 residues. The ends lost 2 bases at V and 6 bases at J; junction bases unmatched: 8. CDR3 residues: CASSELNPSGDTQYF. CDR3 DNA sequence: TGTGCCAGCAGTGAACTGAACCCTAGCGGCGATACGCAGTATTTT.

V gene TRBV11-3 combines with J gene TRBJ2-2, with a weak D call TRBD1 (5 bases). This CDR3 has 16 residues. Trimming took off 5 bases at V and 2 bases at J, with 15 bases between the two ends. In germline, CDR1 is SGHNT, CDR2 YENEEA. DNA of the CDR3: TGTGCCAGCAGCCCTATAAGGGGCCCCAACACCGGGGAGCTGTTTTTT. It translates to CASSPIRGPNTGELFF.

In its sample, this clone was seen a few times. The chain recombines TRBV7-3 with TRBJ1-2; unclear D gene. V was pared by 5 bases and J by 4 bases, with 11 bases between. The CDR3 is made up of 13 amino acids. Looked up from germline, CDR1 is SGHTA and CDR2 is FQGTGA. CDR3 nucleotide sequence: TGTGCCAGCAGCCCCCCCCCGGTCTATGGCTACACCTTC. Translating gives CASSPPPVYGYTF.

The J gene is TRBJ2-2, the V gene TRBV2; D is unclear. V was shortened by 4 bases and J by 3 bases, with 9 bases between the two germline ends. The CDR3 is made up of 14 amino acids. Germline V gene sequence: CDR1 SNHLY, CDR2 FYNNEI. The CDR3 DNA reads TGTGCCAGCAGTGGGCACGGAGACACCGGGGAGCTGTTTTTT. It encodes CASSGHGDTGELFF. Full variable domain (outside the CDR3, taken from reference TRBV2 and TRBJ2-2): EPEVTQTPSHQVTQMGQEVILRCVPISNHLYFYWYRQILGQKVEFLVSFYNNEISEKSEIFDDQFSVERPDGSNFTLKIRSTKLEDSAMYFCASSGHGDTGELFFGEGSRLTVL.